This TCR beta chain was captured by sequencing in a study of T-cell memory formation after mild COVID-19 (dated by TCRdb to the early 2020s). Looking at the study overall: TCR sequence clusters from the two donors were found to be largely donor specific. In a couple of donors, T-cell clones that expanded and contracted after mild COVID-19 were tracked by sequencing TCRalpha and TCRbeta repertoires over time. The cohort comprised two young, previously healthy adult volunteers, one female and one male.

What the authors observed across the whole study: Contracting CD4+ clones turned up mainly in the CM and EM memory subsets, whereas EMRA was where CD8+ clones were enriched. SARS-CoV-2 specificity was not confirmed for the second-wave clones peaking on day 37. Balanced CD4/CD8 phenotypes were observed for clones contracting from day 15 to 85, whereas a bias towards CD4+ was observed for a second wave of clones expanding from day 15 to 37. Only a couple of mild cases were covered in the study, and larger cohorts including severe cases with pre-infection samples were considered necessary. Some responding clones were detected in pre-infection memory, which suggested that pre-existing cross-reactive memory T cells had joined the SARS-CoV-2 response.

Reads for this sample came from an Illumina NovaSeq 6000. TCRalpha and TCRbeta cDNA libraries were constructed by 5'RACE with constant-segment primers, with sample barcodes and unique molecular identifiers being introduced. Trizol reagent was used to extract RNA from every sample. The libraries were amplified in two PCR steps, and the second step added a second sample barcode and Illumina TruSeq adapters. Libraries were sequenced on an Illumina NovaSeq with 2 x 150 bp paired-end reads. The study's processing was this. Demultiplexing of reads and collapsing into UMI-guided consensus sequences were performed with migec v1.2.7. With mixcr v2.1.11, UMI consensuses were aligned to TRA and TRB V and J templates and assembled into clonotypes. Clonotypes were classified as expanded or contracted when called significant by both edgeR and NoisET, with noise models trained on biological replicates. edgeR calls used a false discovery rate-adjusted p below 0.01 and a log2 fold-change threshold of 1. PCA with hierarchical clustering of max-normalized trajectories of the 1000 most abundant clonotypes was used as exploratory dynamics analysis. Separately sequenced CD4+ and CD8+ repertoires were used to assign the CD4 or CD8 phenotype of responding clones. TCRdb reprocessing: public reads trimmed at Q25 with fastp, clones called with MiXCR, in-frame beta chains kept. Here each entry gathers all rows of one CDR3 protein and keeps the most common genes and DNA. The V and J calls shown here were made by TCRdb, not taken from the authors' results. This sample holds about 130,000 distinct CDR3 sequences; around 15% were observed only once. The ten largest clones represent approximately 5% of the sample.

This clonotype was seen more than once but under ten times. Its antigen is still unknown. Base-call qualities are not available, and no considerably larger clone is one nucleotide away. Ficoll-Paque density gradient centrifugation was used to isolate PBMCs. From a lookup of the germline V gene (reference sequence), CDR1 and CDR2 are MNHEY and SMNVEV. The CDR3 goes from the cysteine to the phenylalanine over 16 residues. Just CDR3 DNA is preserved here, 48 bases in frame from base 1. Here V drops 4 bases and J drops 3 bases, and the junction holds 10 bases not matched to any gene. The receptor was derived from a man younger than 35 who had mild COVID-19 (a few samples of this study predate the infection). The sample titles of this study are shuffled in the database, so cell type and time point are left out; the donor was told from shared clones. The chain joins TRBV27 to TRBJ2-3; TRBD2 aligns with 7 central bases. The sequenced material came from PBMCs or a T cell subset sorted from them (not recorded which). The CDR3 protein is CASSSWTSSRTDTQYF. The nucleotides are TGTGCCAGCAGTTCTTGGACTAGTTCTCGTACAGATACGCAGTATTTT.